These 14 T cell receptor beta chains originate from one sample sequenced in a study of beta chain features in type 1 diabetes. Study-level points and caveats: In all four CD4+ subsets, TCRB CDR3 length was significantly, moderately reduced in type 1 diabetes.

All of the isolated RNA was reverse transcribed, so expressed TCRB transcripts were sequenced. Here immunoSEQ multiplex PCR was the method, and the copy in TCRdb shows in-frame clones only, minus some. The sample carries approximately 120,000 clones, roughly 17% recorded once. These TCRs are of unknown antigen specificity. Specimen: central memory CD4+ T cells from blood. These receptors came from a man between 18 and 29 years old with type 1 diabetes.

This clone was seen only once. This chain uses TRBV9 with TRBJ1-2; D gene unclear. This CDR3 is 15 amino acids long. V lost 7 bases, J lost 2 bases, and 18 bases lay in between. Germline V CDR1 and CDR2: SGDLS, YYNGEE. The CDR3 coding sequence is TGTGCCAGCGCCCGCGGGTCGGGAGCCAACTATGGCTACACCTTC. Translation: CASARGSGANYGYTF. The variable domain in full, completed from reference TRBV9 and TRBJ1-2, reads DSGVTQTPKHLITATGQRVTLRCSPRSGDLSVYWYQQSLDQGLQFLIQYYNGEERAKGNILERFSAQQFPDLHSELNLSSLELGDSALYFCASARGSGANYGYTFGSGTRLTVV.

The rearrangement uses TRBV11-2 and TRBJ2-3; D is unresolved. Trimming took 4 bases from V and 2 from J, leaving 16 bases between them. Germline CDR1 and CDR2: SGHAT and FQNNGV. The length of the CDR3 is 16 residues. The CDR3 nucleotides are TGTGCCAGCAGCTCTCTCCCTCCGGCCTACACAGATACGCAGTATTTT. This sequence encodes CASSSLPPAYTDTQYF.

This clone was found a few times. The chain combines TRBV7-9 with TRBJ2-7; D ambiguous. From germline, CDR1 is SEHNR and CDR2 FQNEAQ (reference sequence). Trimming removed 5 bases at V and 7 bases at J, with 12 bases between. This CDR3 is 12 amino acids long. The CDR3 coding sequence is TGTGCCAGCAGCCCAGCCCCTCTGGAGCAGTACTTC. As protein: CASSPAPLEQYF. Using reference TRBV7-9 and TRBJ2-7 for the parts outside the CDR3, the full variable domain is DTGVSQNPRHKITKRGQNVTFRCDPISEHNRLYWYRQTLGQGPEFLTYFQNEAQLEKSRLLSDRFSAERPKGSFSTLEIQRTEQGDSAMYLCASSPAPLEQYFGPGTRLTVT.

V usage is TRBV29-1 and J usage is TRBJ2-7; tentatively, D is TRBD1 or TRBD2 (6 bases each). The germline V gene encodes CDR1 SQVTM and CDR2 ANQGSEA. The germline V and J ends were trimmed by 7 bases and 4 bases, with 17 bases remaining between them. This CDR3 region has 13 residues. The CDR3: CSGGEGGRYEQYF. CDR3 sequence (DNA): TGCAGCGGTGGTGAGGGGGGTAGGTACGAGCAGTACTTC.

The rearrangement joins TRBV2 to TRBJ2-2; a weak D match, TRBD2 (5 bases). The CDR3 length is 13 residues. With 4 bases removed from V and 5 bases from J, the gap between germline ends came to 8 bases. Germline values: CDR1 SNHLY, CDR2 FYNNEI. CDR3 sequence (DNA): TGTGCCAGCAGTGGGTGGACTACCGGGGAGCTGTTTTTT. Translated: CASSGWTTGELFF.

The table lists this clone with a few counts. The chain is built from TRBV18 and TRBJ2-1; the match to TRBD1 covers 11 bases. Per the germline V gene, CDR1 is KGHSH and CDR2 is LQKENI. CDR3 length: 14 residues. Losses at the gene ends were 10 bases for V and 8 bases for J; bases not matched to a gene: 10. In DNA form, the CDR3 reads TGTGCCACCGTATGGACAGGGGGCCGGGATGAGCAGTTCTTC. Encoded protein: CATVWTGGRDEQFF.

This clone occurred many times. This sample includes further DNA sequences coding for the same CDR3. This chain uses TRBV11-2 with TRBJ1-4; TRBD1 matches 10 bases. The CDR3 is 14 amino acids. Per germline, CDR1 SGHAT and CDR2 FQNNGV. V gave up 1 base and J gave up 7 bases; unmatched junction bases: 0. The CDR3 DNA is TGTGCCAGCAGCTTAGGACAGGGGGCTGAAAAACTGTTTTTT. Amino acids: CASSLGQGAEKLFF.

This chain links TRBV29-1 with TRBJ1-1; TRBD1 matches 9 bases. J was trimmed by 4 bases and V by 7 bases; bases with no gene match: 7. Germline CDR1 reads SQVTM; CDR2 reads ANQGSEA. CDR3 length equals 13 residues. In DNA, the CDR3 is TGCAGCGCATACAGGGGGCGAGGCACTGAAGCTTTCTTT. Protein product: CSAYRGRGTEAFF.

This clone has a handful of counts. The CDR3 reads CASSFMGRQGSYYEQYF. In DNA form, the CDR3 reads TGTGCCAGCAGTTTTATGGGGAGACAGGGATCCTACTACGAGCAGTACTTC. The chain employs TRBV7-9 and TRBJ2-7; 7 positions agree with TRBD1. Unmatched junction bases numbered 17, after V lost 6 bases and J lost 3 bases. The germline CDR1 and CDR2 sequences are SEHNR and FQNEAQ (reference sequence). CDR3 size: 17 residues.

This chain uses TRBV18 with TRBJ2-7; 12 nucleotides agree with TRBD2. The CDR3 totals 17 residues. Germline values: CDR1 KGHSH, CDR2 LQKENI. J was trimmed by 3 bases and V by 2 bases; bases with no gene match: 8. The CDR3 bases are TGTGCCAGCTCACCAAGGCTAGCGGGAGGGAGAGGCTACGAGCAGTACTTC. It codes for CASSPRLAGGRGYEQYF.

The gene calls are TRBV18 and TRBJ2-7, with D tentatively TRBD1 (5 bases). The ends were cut back, 1 base at V and 3 bases at J, with 13 bases in the middle. The germline gives CDR1 KGHSH, CDR2 LQKENI. CDR3 length: 15 residues. CDR3 sequence reads: CASSPRRQWIYEQYF. Here the CDR3 DNA reads TGTGCCAGCTCACCACGGCGACAGTGGATCTACGAGCAGTACTTC.

This clone came up a few times. Its ends do not fully match the called genes, so a read error is possible. The rearrangement uses TRBV7-2 and TRBJ2-3; D remains ambiguous. The CDR3 is 14 amino acids. The germline CDR1 and CDR2 sequences are SGHTA and FQGNSA. The CDR3 spells CASSQDSFTDTQYF. CDR3 coding DNA: TGCGCCAGCAGCCAAGATTCCTTCACAGATACGCAGTATTTT. The entire variable domain, with the rest obtained from reference TRBV7-2 and TRBJ2-3, is as follows: GAGVSQSPSNKVTEKGKDVELRCDPISGHTALYWYRQSLGQGLEFLIYFQGNSAPDKSGLPSDRFSAERTGGSVSTLTIQRTQQEDSAVYLCASSQDSFTDTQYFGPGTRLTVL.

There are many counts of this clone. The chain links TRBV18 to TRBJ2-3; tentatively, D is TRBD1 (5 bases). From germline, CDR1 is KGHSH and CDR2 LQKENI. Trimming took 3 bases from V and 7 from J, leaving 8 bases between them. This CDR3 spans 12 amino acids. CDR3 nucleotides: TGTGCCAGCTCACCTCAGGGATATACGCAGTATTTT. Protein sequence: CASSPQGYTQYF.

This rearrangement joins TRBV11-2 to TRBJ1-2, with TRBD1 matching 8 bases. The CDR3 covers 14 residues. Germline V gene lookup returns CDR1 SGHAT and CDR2 FQNNGV. V lost 4 bases, J lost 4 bases, and 5 bases stayed unmatched. The CDR3 region has the DNA TGTGCCAGCAGCTCACTCGACAGGGGCTATGGCTACACCTTC. Amino acid sequence: CASSSLDRGYGYTF.